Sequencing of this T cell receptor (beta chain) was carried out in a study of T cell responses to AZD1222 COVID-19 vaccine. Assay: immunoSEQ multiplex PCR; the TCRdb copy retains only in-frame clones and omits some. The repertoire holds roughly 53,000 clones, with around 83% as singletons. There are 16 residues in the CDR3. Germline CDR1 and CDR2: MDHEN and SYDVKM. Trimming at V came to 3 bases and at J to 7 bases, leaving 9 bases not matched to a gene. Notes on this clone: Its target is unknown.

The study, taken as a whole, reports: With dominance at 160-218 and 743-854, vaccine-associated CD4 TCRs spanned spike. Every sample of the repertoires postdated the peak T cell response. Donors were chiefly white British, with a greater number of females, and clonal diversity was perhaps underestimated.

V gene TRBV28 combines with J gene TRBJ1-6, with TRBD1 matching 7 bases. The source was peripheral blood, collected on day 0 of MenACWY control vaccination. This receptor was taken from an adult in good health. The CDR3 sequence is CASSLWGRDSNSPLHF. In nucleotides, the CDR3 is TGTGCCAGCAGTTTGTGGGGGAGGGACAGCAATTCACCCCTCCACTTT.